This TCR beta chain was identified during a study of early T cells in non-severe SARS-CoV-2 infection. In the study overall: The sequenced material was bulk RNA from unsorted whole blood, and its chains were unpaired.

Study-wide results and limits: Reliance on VDJdb matching favored anti-spike CD8 responses; private and CD4 specificities were missed.

The CDR3 loop spans 13 amino acids. The germline V and J ends were trimmed by 1 base and 8 bases, with 8 bases remaining between them. Germline values: CDR1 MDHEN, CDR2 SYDVKM. As regards this clonotype: Antigen specificity is unknown.

Individual cDNA molecules were tagged with unique molecular identifiers, the study reported. TCRdb reprocessed the 5' RACE reads via MiXCR and lists one record per CDR3 protein. The sample shows 70,000 or so distinct CDR3 sequences, 12% of them seen only once. The rearrangement joins TRBV28 to TRBJ2-2, with unresolved D. Sequencing was done on a sample of whole blood. The TCR sequence derives from an adult who was a healthcare worker with PCR-confirmed SARS-CoV-2 infection or an uninfected control (not recorded which). CDR3 residues: CASSLFKGGELFF. CDR3 nucleotides: TGTGCCAGCAGTTTATTTAAAGGGGGGGAGCTGTTTTTT.